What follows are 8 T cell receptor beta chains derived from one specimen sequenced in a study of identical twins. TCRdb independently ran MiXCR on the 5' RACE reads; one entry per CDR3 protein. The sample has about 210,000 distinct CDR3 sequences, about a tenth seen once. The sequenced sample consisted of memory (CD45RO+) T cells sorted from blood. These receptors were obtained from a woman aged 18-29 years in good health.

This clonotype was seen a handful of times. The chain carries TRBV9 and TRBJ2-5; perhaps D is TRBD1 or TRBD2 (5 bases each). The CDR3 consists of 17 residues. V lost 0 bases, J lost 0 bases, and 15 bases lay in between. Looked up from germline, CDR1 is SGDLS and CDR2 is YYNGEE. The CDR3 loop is CASSVAGARTYQETQYF. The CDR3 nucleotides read TGTGCCAGCAGCGTAGCCGGGGCCCGTACCTACCAAGAGACCCAGTACTTC. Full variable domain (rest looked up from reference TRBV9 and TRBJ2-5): DSGVTQTPKHLITATGQRVTLRCSPRSGDLSVYWYQQSLDQGLQFLIQYYNGEERAKGNILERFSAQQFPDLHSELNLSSLELGDSALYFCASSVAGARTYQETQYFGPGTRLLVL.

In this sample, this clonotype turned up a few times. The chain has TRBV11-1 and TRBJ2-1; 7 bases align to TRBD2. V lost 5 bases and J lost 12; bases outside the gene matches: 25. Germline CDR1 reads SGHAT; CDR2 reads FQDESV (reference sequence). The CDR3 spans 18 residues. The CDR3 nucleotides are TGTGCCAGCAGCCCCGGGCTGCTGGCCGCGGGAGTTTCTGTGTGGCAGTTCTTC. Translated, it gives CASSPGLLAAGVSVWQFF.

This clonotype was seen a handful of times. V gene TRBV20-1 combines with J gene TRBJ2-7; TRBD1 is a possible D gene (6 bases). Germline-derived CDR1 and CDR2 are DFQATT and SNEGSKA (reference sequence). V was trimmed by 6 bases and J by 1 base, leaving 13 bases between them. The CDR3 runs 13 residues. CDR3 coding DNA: TGCAGTGCCATTCGGGACACTTCCTACGAGCAGTACTTC. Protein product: CSAIRDTSYEQYF.

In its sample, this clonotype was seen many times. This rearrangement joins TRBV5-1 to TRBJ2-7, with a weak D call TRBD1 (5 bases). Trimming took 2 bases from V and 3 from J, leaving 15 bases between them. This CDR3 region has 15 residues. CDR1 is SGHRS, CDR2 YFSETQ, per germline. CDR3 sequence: CASSLTPGISYEQYF. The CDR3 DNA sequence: TGCGCCAGCAGCTTAACCCCAGGGATTAGCTACGAGCAGTACTTC.

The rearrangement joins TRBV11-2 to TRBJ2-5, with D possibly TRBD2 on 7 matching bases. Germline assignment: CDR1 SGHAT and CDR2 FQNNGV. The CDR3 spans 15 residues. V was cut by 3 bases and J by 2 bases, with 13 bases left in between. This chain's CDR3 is CASSLGGPGQETQYF. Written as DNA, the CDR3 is TGTGCCAGCAGCTTGGGGGGGCCGGGTCAAGAGACCCAGTACTTC.

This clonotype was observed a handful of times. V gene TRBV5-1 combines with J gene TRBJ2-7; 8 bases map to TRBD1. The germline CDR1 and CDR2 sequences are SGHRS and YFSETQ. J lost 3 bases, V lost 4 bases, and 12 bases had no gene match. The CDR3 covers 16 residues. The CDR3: CASSPTGDRIGYEQYF. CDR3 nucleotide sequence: TGCGCCAGCAGCCCGACGGGGGACAGGATCGGCTACGAGCAGTACTTC. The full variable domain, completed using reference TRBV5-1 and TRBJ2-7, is KAGVTQTPRYLIKTRGQQVTLSCSPISGHRSVSWYQQTPGQGLQFLFEYFSETQRNKGNFPGRFSGRQFSNSRSEMNVSTLELGDSALYLCASSPTGDRIGYEQYFGPGTRLTVT.

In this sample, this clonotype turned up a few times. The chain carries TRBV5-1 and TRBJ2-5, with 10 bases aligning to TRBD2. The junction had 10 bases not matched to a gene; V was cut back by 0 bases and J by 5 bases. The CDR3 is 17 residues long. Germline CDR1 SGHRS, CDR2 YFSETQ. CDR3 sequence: CASSLAAIASGSETQYF. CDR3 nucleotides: TGCGCCAGCAGCTTGGCCGCCATCGCTAGCGGGAGTGAGACCCAGTACTTC.

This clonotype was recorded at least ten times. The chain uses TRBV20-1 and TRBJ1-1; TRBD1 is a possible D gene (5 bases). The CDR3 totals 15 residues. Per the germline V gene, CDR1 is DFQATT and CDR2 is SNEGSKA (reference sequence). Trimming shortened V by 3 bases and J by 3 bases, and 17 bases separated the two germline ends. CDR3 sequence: CSASHYQGGHTEAFF. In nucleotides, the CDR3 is TGCAGTGCTAGCCACTATCAGGGTGGGCACACTGAAGCTTTCTTT.